This entry lists 24 T cell receptor beta chains sequenced from one sample in a study of blood T cell repertoires in COVID-19. Here immunoSEQ multiplex PCR was the method, and the copy in TCRdb shows in-frame clones only, minus some. The sample has some 370,000 clones; roughly four fifths are singletons. The sample was PBMCs or T cells enriched from blood (not recorded which). Receptor source: a woman between 50 and 59 years old who had recovered from COVID-19.

V and J are TRBV27 and TRBJ1-2, with D perhaps TRBD1 (6 bases). This CDR3 comprises 14 residues. With 5 bases removed from V and 8 bases from J, the gap between germline ends came to 18 bases. Per the germline V gene, CDR1 is MNHEY and CDR2 is SMNVEV (reference sequence). CDR3 sequence reads: CASSNTGRLGGYTF. CDR3 bases: TGTGCCAGCAGTAACACAGGGAGATTGGGGGGCTACACCTTC.

V is TRBV2 and J is TRBJ2-5, with TRBD2 matching 10 bases. The CDR3 contains 15 residues. With V trimmed by 4 bases and J by 5 bases, 7 bases remained unmatched. Looked up from germline, CDR1 is SNHLY and CDR2 is FYNNEI. The DNA for the CDR3 is TGTGCCAGCAGTGGGCTAGCGGGAGTTGCTGAGACCCAGTACTTC. Translated: CASSGLAGVAETQYF.

The chain carries TRBV18 and TRBJ2-5, with TRBD2 identical over 9 bases. V lost 3 bases and J lost 4; bases outside the gene matches: 12. The CDR3 contains 17 residues. Germline CDR1 and CDR2: KGHSH and LQKENI. The CDR3 region has the DNA TGTGCCAGCTCACCCAGGGATAGCGGGAGAAGGGGAGAGACCCAGTACTTC. This encodes CASSPRDSGRRGETQYF.

The chain has TRBV5-4 and TRBJ1-1; a possible D gene is TRBD1 (5 bases). Germline V CDR1 and CDR2: SGHNT, YYREEE (reference sequence). The germline V and J ends were trimmed by 3 bases and 4 bases, with 19 bases remaining between them. This CDR3 has 16 residues. The CDR3 DNA follows: TGTGCCAGCAGCTCGGGGGGGGAGATGTGGCTCACTGAAGCTTTCTTT. Translated: CASSSGGEMWLTEAFF. Complete variable domain (other parts from reference TRBV5-4 and TRBJ1-1): ETGVTQSPTHLIKTRGQQVTLRCSSQSGHNTVSWYQQALGQGPQFIFQYYREEENGRGNFPPRFSGLQFPNYSSELNVNALELDDSALYLCASSSGGEMWLTEAFFGQGTRLTVV.

The chain employs TRBV7-2 and TRBJ1-5; tentatively, D is TRBD1 (5 bases). Germline V CDR1 and CDR2: SGHTA, FQGNSA. The CDR3 has 17 residues. Trimming left V 3 bases short and J 6 bases short, with 21 bases between. DNA of the CDR3: TGTGCCAGCAGCTTTGTCGGGGGAAGGCTTTGGGGTCAGCCCCAGCATTTT. Protein sequence: CASSFVGGRLWGQPQHF.

The chain joins TRBV7-9 to TRBJ1-2; D might be TRBD1 (6 bases). Trimming stripped 1 base from V and 0 bases from J, with 9 bases between. The CDR3 totals 15 residues. Germline V gives CDR1 SEHNR, CDR2 FQNEAQ (reference sequence). Written as DNA, the CDR3 is TGTGCCAGCAGCTTAGGGGACATACCTAACTATGGCTACACCTTC. This codes for CASSLGDIPNYGYTF. Full variable domain (remainder filled in from reference TRBV7-9 and TRBJ1-2): DTGVSQNPRHKITKRGQNVTFRCDPISEHNRLYWYRQTLGQGPEFLTYFQNEAQLEKSRLLSDRFSAERPKGSFSTLEIQRTEQGDSAMYLCASSLGDIPNYGYTFGSGTRLTVV.

This clone showed up just once. The rearrangement links TRBV5-1 to TRBJ2-3; 9 bases are shared with TRBD2. CDR1 and CDR2 (germline): SGHRS, YFSETQ. The CDR3 is 14 amino acids. The ends lost 7 bases at V and 3 bases at J; junction bases unmatched: 6. The CDR3 here is CASALAGRTDTQYF. The CDR3 region has the DNA TGCGCCAGCGCGCTAGCGGGGCGGACAGATACGCAGTATTTT.

This chain connects TRBV30 to TRBJ1-1; D not certain. V dropped 4 bases and J dropped 3 bases, with 15 bases sitting between them. The CDR3 length is 14 residues. Germline V gives CDR1 GTSNPN, CDR2 SVGIG (reference sequence). In DNA, the CDR3 is TGTGCCTGGAAGAAGGGTGGCGGGTACACTGAAGCTTTCTTT. Translating gives CAWKKGGGYTEAFF.

CDR3 amino acids: CASSLVAPGETQYF. In DNA form, the CDR3 reads TGTGCCAGCAGTTTAGTCGCGCCAGGGGAGACCCAGTACTTC. The chain employs TRBV28 and TRBJ2-5, with D perhaps TRBD1 (5 bases). There are 14 residues in the CDR3. V was cut by 2 bases and J by 5 bases, with 12 bases left in between. Germline V gene lookup returns CDR1 MDHEN and CDR2 SYDVKM.

The chain employs TRBV7-2 and TRBJ1-3; weak D call: TRBD1 (5 bases). Germline CDR1 is SGHTA and CDR2 is FQGNSA. Trimming left V 1 base short and J 1 base short, with 11 bases between. The length of the CDR3 is 16 residues. CDR3 DNA sequence: TGTGCCAGCAGCTTAGTTCAGGGAACTTCTGGAAACACCATATATTTT. Amino acids: CASSLVQGTSGNTIYF. Full variable domain (remainder filled in from reference TRBV7-2 and TRBJ1-3): GAGVSQSPSNKVTEKGKDVELRCDPISGHTALYWYRQSLGQGLEFLIYFQGNSAPDKSGLPSDRFSAERTGGSVSTLTIQRTQQEDSAVYLCASSLVQGTSGNTIYFGEGSWLTVV.

CDR3 sequence reads: CASSKAEGARGYGYTF. The CDR3 DNA reads TGTGCCAGCAGCAAAGCCGAGGGGGCGCGGGGCTATGGCTACACCTTC. The rearrangement links TRBV21-1 to TRBJ1-2; the table's D call, TRBD1, has no DNA check behind it. TRBV21-1 counts as a pseudogene. The CDR3 loop spans 16 amino acids.

The sample holds one count of this clone. This chain connects TRBV24-1 to TRBJ1-3, with D hard to call. Germline loops: CDR1 KGHDR, CDR2 SFDVKD. The CDR3 covers 13 residues. Trimming removed 4 bases at V and 1 base at J, with 4 bases between. The CDR3 is CATSDRSGNTIYF. The CDR3 nucleotides are TGTGCCACCAGTGACAGATCTGGAAACACCATATATTTT.

The sample holds a few counts of this clone. The chain has TRBV9 and TRBJ2-1; 7 bases match TRBD2. V gave up 1 base and J gave up 9 bases; unmatched junction bases: 13. The CDR3 length is 16 residues. CDR1 is SGDLS, CDR2 YYNGEE, per germline. Here the CDR3 DNA reads TGTGCCAGCAGCGTACGACCACAGAATGGGGAGGGTGAGCAGTTCTTC. Translated, it gives CASSVRPQNGEGEQFF.

The table lists this clone with a count of one. This chain joins TRBV6-2 or TRBV6-3 and TRBJ2-7; D possibly corresponds to TRBD2 (8 bases). Deletions cut 5 bases from V and 2 bases from J, with 16 bases between. Germline V gene sequence: CDR1 MNHEY, CDR2 SVGEGT. This CDR3 contains 15 residues. CDR3: CASSGAGDSTYEQYF. The CDR3, as DNA: TGTGCCAGCAGTGGAGCGGGGGACAGCACCTACGAGCAGTACTTC.

The rearrangement joins TRBV4-2 to TRBJ2-3; D ambiguous. Looked up from germline, CDR1 is LGHNA and CDR2 is YNFKEQ. Trimming removed 0 bases at V and 1 base at J, with 11 bases between. This CDR3 contains 16 residues. This CDR3 reads CASSQDWAGGTDTQYF. The CDR3 coding sequence is TGTGCCAGCAGCCAAGATTGGGCTGGCGGCACAGATACGCAGTATTTT.

The V gene is TRBV11-2, the J gene TRBJ1-4; D remains unclear. CDR1 is SGHAT, CDR2 FQNNGV, per germline. Trimming shortened V by 2 bases and J by 5 bases, and 9 bases separated the two germline ends. The CDR3 is made up of 14 amino acids. CDR3 loop: CASSLIGLNEKLFF. CDR3 DNA: TGTGCCAGCAGCTTAATTGGCTTGAATGAAAAACTGTTTTTT.

This clone was found a few times. The chain joins TRBV20-1 to TRBJ2-7; 11 bases map to TRBD2. V lost 3 bases to trimming and J lost 4 bases; unmatched junction nucleotides: 8. The CDR3 contains 15 residues. The germline CDR1 and CDR2 sequences are DFQATT and SNEGSKA (reference sequence). The CDR3 protein is CSASIAGGPQYEQYF. CDR3 nucleotide sequence: TGCAGTGCTAGTATAGCGGGAGGGCCTCAGTACGAGCAGTACTTC.

There are a few counts of this clone. The CDR3 sequence is CSVEPRYGYTF. CDR3 DNA sequence: TGCAGCGTGGAGCCACGCTATGGCTACACCTTC. V gene TRBV29-1 combines with J gene TRBJ1-2; no firm D call. The CDR3 is 11 residues long. CDR1 and CDR2 from the germline V gene are SQVTM and ANQGSEA. Trimming pared 6 bases from V and 4 bases from J, leaving 9 bases between.

This clone has just a few counts. V is TRBV28 and J is TRBJ2-7; D ambiguous. This CDR3 spans 12 amino acids. Germline V gene data show CDR1 as MDHEN and CDR2 as SYDVKM. Trimming took 6 bases from V and 3 from J, leaving 9 bases between them. The CDR3 DNA is TGTGCCAGCAGCCCGGAGATCTACGAGCAGTACTTC. Protein: CASSPEIYEQYF.

The chain uses TRBV11-2 and TRBJ2-7; 9 bases are a match to TRBD1. Trimming at V came to 5 bases and at J to 5 bases, leaving 16 bases not matched to a gene. The CDR3 length is 17 residues. In germline, CDR1 is SGHAT, CDR2 FQNNGV. The CDR3 region has the DNA TGTGCCAGCAGCCTAAGGGCGGCTGGACAGGGGTTTAACGAGCAGTACTTC. Translated: CASSLRAAGQGFNEQYF.

The V and J genes are TRBV13 and TRBJ2-1, with TRBD2 as a possible D gene (5 bases). The CDR3 runs to 16 residues. Germline values: CDR1 PRHDT, CDR2 FYEKMQ (reference sequence). The V gene lost 6 bases and the J gene lost 0 bases, with 15 bases spanning the gap. In nucleotides, the CDR3 is TGTGCCAGCAGTTCCGGGCAGCGGAGCTCCTACAATGAGCAGTTCTTC. It is translated as CASSSGQRSSYNEQFF.

The rearrangement joins TRBV2 to TRBJ1-2; D call uncertain. This CDR3 is built from 13 residues. CDR1 SNHLY and CDR2 FYNNEI come from the germline V gene. Trimming cost V 7 bases and J 2 bases, with 11 bases left between them. The CDR3 loop is CASKSAQNYGYTF. In DNA form, the CDR3 reads TGTGCCAGCAAGTCCGCACAGAACTATGGCTACACCTTC.

The chain recombines TRBV3-1 (or the pseudogene TRBV3-2) with TRBJ2-7, with D possibly being TRBD1 (5 bases). Trimming stripped 1 base from V and 6 bases from J, with 10 bases between. The CDR3 sequence is 13 residues long. Germline V gene sequence: CDR1 LGHDT, CDR2 YNNKEL (reference sequence). The CDR3 reads CASSQVDRGEQYF. The DNA of the CDR3 is TGTGCCAGCAGCCAAGTTGATAGGGGCGAGCAGTACTTC.

The chain carries TRBV7-8 and TRBJ2-7, with D maybe TRBD2 (5 bases). The CDR3 extends over 13 amino acids. V lost 3 bases and J 7 bases, leaving 13 bases between the germline ends. CDR1 is SGHVS, CDR2 FQNEAQ, per germline. The CDR3 region is CASSFMVGVEQYF. The CDR3 DNA reads as TGTGCCAGCAGCTTCATGGTCGGGGTTGAGCAGTACTTC.